These 26 T cell receptor beta chains were sequenced from one sample in a study of OX40 agonist ivuxolimab in advanced cancers. Profiled with immunoSEQ multiplex PCR; TCRdb holds only in-frame clones, not every one. The data contain tens of thousands of clones, around nine tenths of them singletons. Source: CD4+ or CD8+ T cells sorted from blood, taken in a trial of the OX40 agonist ivuxolimab. The receptor source for this set is an adult with an advanced solid tumor such as melanoma, head and neck, liver or kidney cancer.

The chain links TRBV7-9 to TRBJ1-6; TRBD1 is a possible D gene (5 bases). From germline, CDR1 is SEHNR and CDR2 FQNEAQ (reference sequence). The CDR3 length is 16 residues. V was pared by 5 bases and J by 9 bases, with 20 bases between. As DNA, the CDR3 is TGTGCCAGCAGCCGGGGAGTGAGGACACCAGTTTCACCCCTCCACTTT. Translating it yields CASSRGVRTPVSPLHF.

The chain combines TRBV5-1 with TRBJ1-3, with a tentative D call TRBD1 (5 bases). The germline V gene has CDR1 SGHRS and CDR2 YFSETQ. Trimming left V 0 bases short and J 0 bases short, with 13 bases between. CDR3 length: 17 amino acids. CDR3 residues: CASSLDLGRSSGNTIYF. The CDR3 nucleotides read TGCGCCAGCAGCTTGGATTTGGGACGGAGCTCTGGAAACACCATATATTTT.

CDR3 protein: CASSFGGQGAHTF. In DNA, the CDR3 is TGTGCCAGCAGCTTCGGGGGACAGGGGGCCCACACCTTC. This chain uses TRBV13 with TRBJ1-2; 12 bases align to TRBD1. V lost 3 bases, J lost 12 bases, and 5 bases stayed unmatched. The germline V gene has CDR1 PRHDT and CDR2 FYEKMQ (reference sequence). This CDR3 comprises 13 residues.

The rearrangement links TRBV18 to TRBJ1-1; 7 bases are shared with TRBD1. With V trimmed by 3 bases and J by 5 bases, 15 bases remained unmatched. Germline CDR1 and CDR2: KGHSH and LQKENI. CDR3 length: 17 amino acids. The DNA for the CDR3 is TGTGCCAGCTCACCTAGACAAACCGACAGGGCGGGAACTGAAGCTTTCTTT. Amino acids: CASSPRQTDRAGTEAFF.

The rearrangement joins TRBV10-1 to TRBJ2-7; D not certain. Germline values: CDR1 WNHNN, CDR2 SYGVQD (reference sequence). This CDR3 is built from 15 residues. Trimming shortened V by 2 bases and J by 1 base, and 12 bases separated the two germline ends. The CDR3 DNA sequence: TGCGCCAGCAGTGAGGTATCTGGAGCTTCCTACGAGCAGTACTTC. Protein sequence: CASSEVSGASYEQYF.

The gene calls are TRBV7-6 and TRBJ2-7, with TRBD1 matching over 7 bases. CDR1 is SGHVS, CDR2 FNYEAQ, per germline. V gave up 5 bases and J gave up 0 bases; unmatched junction bases: 4. The CDR3 contains 14 residues. The CDR3 DNA reads as TGTGCCAGCAGCCCGACAGGGAGCTCCTACGAGCAGTACTTC. Its translation is CASSPTGSSYEQYF. Full variable domain (outside the CDR3, taken from reference TRBV7-6 and TRBJ2-7): GAGVSQSPRYKVTKRGQDVALRCDPISGHVSLYWYRQALGQGPEFLTYFNYEAQQDKSGLPNDRFSAERPEGSISTLTIQRTEQRDSAMYRCASSPTGSSYEQYFGPGTRLTVT.

In DNA, the CDR3 is TGCGCCAGCAGCTGGGGACAGGGGAACACCGGGGAGCTGTTTTTT. Its protein product is CASSWGQGNTGELFF. The chain employs TRBV5-1 and TRBJ2-2, with TRBD1 matching 9 bases. V was clipped by 3 bases and J by 1 base; unmatched bases: 1. Germline CDR1 SGHRS, CDR2 YFSETQ. The CDR3 sequence is 15 residues long.

The rearrangement joins TRBV6-1 to TRBJ1-4, with D hard to call. Germline CDR1 and CDR2: MNHNS and SASEGT. The CDR3 covers 14 residues. V was shortened by 6 bases and J by 0 bases, with 8 bases between the two germline ends. For the CDR3, the DNA is TGTGCCAGCAGCCTCGGAGCAACTAATGAAAAACTGTTTTTT. It is translated as CASSLGATNEKLFF.

The genes are TRBV6-1 and TRBJ1-1, with TRBD1 identical over 8 bases. Germline loops: CDR1 MNHNS, CDR2 SASEGT. The CDR3 loop spans 13 amino acids. With 4 bases clipped from V and 4 bases from J, the junction kept 2 bases outside the gene matches. The CDR3, as DNA: TGTGCCAGCAGTGTTACAGGGGGCACTGAAGCTTTCTTT. Translated: CASSVTGGTEAFF.

This chain connects TRBV5-1 to TRBJ1-2; 7 nucleotides align to TRBD1. The V gene's germline CDR1 is SGHRS and CDR2 YFSETQ. The CDR3 length is 13 residues. V was pared by 4 bases and J by 2 bases, with 2 bases of the junction left unmatched. The CDR3 loop reads CASSGGQNYGYTF. The CDR3 coding sequence is TGCGCCAGCAGCGGGGGACAGAACTATGGCTACACCTTC. Full variable domain (rest looked up from reference TRBV5-1 and TRBJ1-2): KAGVTQTPRYLIKTRGQQVTLSCSPISGHRSVSWYQQTPGQGLQFLFEYFSETQRNKGNFPGRFSGRQFSNSRSEMNVSTLELGDSALYLCASSGGQNYGYTFGSGTRLTVV.

The chain is built from TRBV5-1 and TRBJ1-1; D remains ambiguous. Germline V gives CDR1 SGHRS, CDR2 YFSETQ. Trimming removed 0 bases at V and 6 bases at J, with 9 bases between. The CDR3 sequence is 13 residues long. The chain's CDR3 is CASSLDQSPEAFF. The CDR3 bases are TGCGCCAGCAGCTTGGATCAGAGCCCTGAAGCTTTCTTT.

J is TRBJ2-1 and V is TRBV27, with TRBD2 matching 9 bases. The V gene end was trimmed by 8 bases and the J gene end by 10 bases; junction bases not matched to a gene: 15. The germline gives CDR1 MNHEY, CDR2 SMNVEV (reference sequence). The CDR3 sequence is 15 residues long. The DNA for the CDR3 is TGTGCCAGCTGCGCGGGGGGGCAGGGCGTGGGCGAGCAGTTCTTC. Its protein is CASCAGGQGVGEQFF.

The rearrangement uses TRBV6-1 and TRBJ2-5, with 7 bases fitting TRBD1. The tail of the sequence fits TRBJ2-7 better, so the J call may be wrong. CDR3 length equals 15 residues. Germline V gene lookup returns CDR1 MNHNS and CDR2 SASEGT. CDR3 residues: CASSAGTVSSYEQYF. The CDR3, as DNA: TGTGCCAGCAGCGCTGGGACAGTTAGCTCCTACGAGCAGTACTTC.

This rearrangement joins TRBV2 to TRBJ2-3; D is undetermined. CDR3 length: 13 residues. Deletions cut 7 bases from V and 8 bases from J, with 16 bases between. In germline, CDR1 is SNHLY, CDR2 FYNNEI. DNA for the CDR3: TGTGCCAGCATCCAATCCCCGGTGCCTACGCAGTATTTT. Encoded protein: CASIQSPVPTQYF.

This chain uses TRBV20-1 with TRBJ1-2; D not resolved. Germline CDR1 reads DFQATT; CDR2 reads SNEGSKA (reference sequence). Deletions cut 1 base from V and 8 bases from J, with 8 bases between. The length of the CDR3 is 11 residues. The CDR3: CSARVMKGYTF. CDR3 in DNA: TGCAGTGCTAGAGTAATGAAGGGCTACACCTTC.

The chain carries TRBV7-2 and TRBJ2-2; 11 nucleotides agree with TRBD2. The CDR3 length is 18 residues. V shed 2 bases, J shed 2 bases, and the junction held 7 bases outside the gene matches. Germline V CDR1 and CDR2: SGHTA, FQGNSA. The CDR3 loop reads CASSLRSSGGQNTGELFF. For the CDR3, the DNA is TGTGCCAGCAGCTTAAGGTCTAGCGGGGGGCAAAACACCGGGGAGCTGTTTTTT.

The chain links TRBV9 to TRBJ2-1, with 9 bases fitting TRBD2. J gave up 10 bases and V 1 base, and 9 bases lay outside the gene matches. This CDR3 is built from 15 residues. Germline values: CDR1 SGDLS, CDR2 YYNGEE. The CDR3 region is CASSVSGGPFGEQFF. The CDR3 coding sequence is TGTGCCAGCAGCGTAAGCGGGGGGCCCTTTGGGGAGCAGTTCTTC. Supplemented by reference TRBV9 and TRBJ2-1, the full variable domain reads DSGVTQTPKHLITATGQRVTLRCSPRSGDLSVYWYQQSLDQGLQFLIQYYNGEERAKGNILERFSAQQFPDLHSELNLSSLELGDSALYFCASSVSGGPFGEQFFGPGTRLTVL.

This clone was detected only once. The V gene is TRBV7-6, the J gene TRBJ1-1, with D possibly being TRBD1 (5 bases). Germline V gene data show CDR1 as SGHVS and CDR2 as FNYEAQ. The V gene lost 0 bases and the J gene lost 3 bases, with 14 bases spanning the gap. This CDR3 region has 16 residues. This CDR3 is CASSLAQGATHTEAFF. CDR3 nucleotides: TGTGCCAGCAGCTTAGCTCAAGGGGCGACCCACACTGAAGCTTTCTTT.

This clone was recorded once. V gene TRBV29-1 combines with J gene TRBJ2-5; 7 bases agree with TRBD2. The DNA end is more similar to TRBJ2-7, so the J call may be wrong. Germline V gives CDR1 SQVTM, CDR2 ANQGSEA. The CDR3 contains 18 residues. Here the CDR3 DNA reads TGCAGCGTTGTGGTGGCTCTCCGTGGGGGGGGTCATCCCTACGAGCAGTACTTC. Translated: CSVVVALRGGGHPYEQYF.

The genes are TRBV30 and TRBJ1-1; 7 nucleotides align to TRBD1. V trimming: 5 bases; J trimming: 14 bases; junction bases outside the gene matches: 14. CDR3 size: 12 residues. Germline V gives CDR1 GTSNPN, CDR2 SVGIG (reference sequence). The CDR3 spells CAWSPGQPTGFF. The CDR3 region has the DNA TGTGCCTGGTCTCCGGGACAGCCCACTGGGTTCTTT. The entire variable domain, with the rest obtained from reference TRBV30 and TRBJ1-1, is as follows: SQTIHQWPATLVQPVGSPLSLECTVEGTSNPNLYWYRQAAGRGLQLLFYSVGIGQISSEVPQNLSASRPQDRQFILSSKKLLLSDSGFYLCAWSPGQPTGFFGQGTRLTVV.

CDR3 sequence reads: CASSLALLDRVQETQYF. The CDR3 region has the DNA TGTGCCAGCAGCTTAGCGCTCTTGGACAGGGTCCAAGAGACCCAGTACTTC. The V and J genes are TRBV7-8 and TRBJ2-5; 8 bases line up with TRBD1. There are 17 residues in the CDR3. The germline gives CDR1 SGHVS, CDR2 FQNEAQ. V shed 0 bases, J shed 1 base, and the junction held 7 bases outside the gene matches. The full variable domain, in which reference TRBV7-8 and TRBJ2-5 provide the parts outside the CDR3, is GAGVSQSPRYKVAKRGQDVALRCDPISGHVSLFWYQQALGQGPEFLTYFQNEAQLDKSGLPSDRFFAERPEGSVSTLKIQRTQQEDSAVYLCASSLALLDRVQETQYFGPGTRLLVL.

CDR3 sequence reads: CASSPSRYYEQYF. CDR3 sequence (DNA): TGTGCCAGCAGTCCATCCCGCTACTACGAGCAGTACTTC. The J gene is TRBJ2-7, the V gene TRBV27; D gene uncertain. V was clipped by 5 bases and J by 3 bases, with 11 bases between them. Germline V gene lookup returns CDR1 MNHEY and CDR2 SMNVEV (reference sequence). This CDR3 comprises 13 residues.

This chain uses TRBV13 with TRBJ2-1; no clear D. The V and J ends lost 5 bases and 0 bases respectively, with 11 bases between them. Germline V gene sequence: CDR1 PRHDT, CDR2 FYEKMQ (reference sequence). The CDR3 contains 15 residues. The CDR3 here is CASSPPRSSYNEQFF. CDR3 bases: TGTGCCAGCAGCCCGCCACGGAGCTCCTACAATGAGCAGTTCTTC.

The V gene is TRBV7-9, the J gene TRBJ2-4, with TRBD1 as a possible D gene (6 bases). This CDR3 contains 15 residues. V lost 5 bases to trimming and J lost 3 bases, with 14 bases between them. Germline V gene lookup returns CDR1 SEHNR and CDR2 FQNEAQ (reference sequence). This CDR3 reads CASSPMDSFKNIQYF. The CDR3 nucleotides read TGTGCCAGCAGCCCGATGGACAGCTTCAAAAACATTCAGTACTTC.

The chain combines TRBV6-1 with TRBJ2-7; 8 nucleotides align to TRBD1. The CDR3 loop spans 14 amino acids. The germline gives CDR1 MNHNS, CDR2 SASEGT. J was trimmed by 2 bases and V by 4 bases; bases with no gene match: 4. The CDR3 DNA sequence: TGTGCCAGCAGTGGGGGGACAGGCACCTACGAGCAGTACTTC. It yields the protein CASSGGTGTYEQYF.

This clone was found a few times. This sequence joins TRBV5-6 and TRBJ2-3; TRBD1 aligns across 8 bases. Germline V lookup: CDR1 SGHDT, CDR2 YYEEEE. The ends lost 0 bases at V and 10 bases at J; junction bases unmatched: 1. This CDR3 region has 12 residues. This chain's CDR3 is CASSLVTGAQYF. The CDR3 region has the DNA TGTGCCAGCAGCTTGGTGACAGGGGCGCAGTATTTT. The full variable domain, in which reference TRBV5-6 and TRBJ2-3 provide the parts outside the CDR3, is DAGVTQSPTHLIKTRGQQVTLRCSPKSGHDTVSWYQQALGQGPQFIFQYYEEEERQRGNFPDRFSGHQFPNYSSELNVNALLLGDSALYLCASSLVTGAQYFGPGTRLTVL.